Reported below is one TCR beta chain. This clonotype was picked up one time. There is no known antigen for this receptor. No base qualities exist here, and no much larger clone lies one base off it. Library prep was done by 5' RACE. Sequencing used an Illumina HiSeq 2500. The second PCR ran for roughly 7 to 12 cycles and used a J-beta primer mix along with a sample-barcoded 5' primer. Each TCR beta cDNA molecule received a unique molecular identifier from a template-switch 5' adaptor carrying 12 random nucleotides. At least 2.5 million CDR3-containing paired-end reads were obtained from each sample. First-strand cDNA was synthesized from all RNA with the Mint cDNA synthesis kit, primed by a TRBC-specific oligonucleotide. All cDNA was treated with uracil-DNA glycosylase and then went through a first 18-cycle PCR with the universal primers M1SS and BC2_uni_R. In the authors' own workflow: Normalization of each sample was performed by random selection of 1 million high-quality reads, each carrying a distinct molecular identifier. Instead of being binned into consensus sequences, reads with shared molecular identifiers were discarded. MiTCR, set to a Q25 quality threshold and the strictest error-elimination algorithm, was used for CDR3 identification, clonotype clustering and error correction. A nonparametric unseen species model using Euler transformation provided a lower-bound estimate of total TCR beta diversity. TCRdb trimmed public reads at Q25 via fastp, called clones via MiXCR and kept in-frame beta chains. Here each entry gathers all rows of one CDR3 protein and keeps the most common genes and DNA. It is TCRdb's table, rather than the study itself, that gives the V and J calls and clone size. This sample lists about 970,000 distinct CDR3 sequences; around 54% were detected once. The leading ten clones occupy roughly 23% of the sample.

This specimen comes from a study of blood T cells in healthy people across ages (dated by TCRdb to between 2014 and 2017). Regarding the research as a whole: In model experiments, template switching captured about one uniquely barcoded TCR beta cDNA molecule for every two T cells. Using deep sequencing normalized with unique cDNA molecular identifiers, the study measured how TCR beta repertoire diversity changes with age. Donors were grouped into four age groups: young (average 16 years), middle-aged (roughly 38), aged (around 56) and long-lived (approximately 75). Donors of different ages were randomly distributed across sequencing lanes to avoid experimental bias. The study analyzed two additional independent replicas of 1 million unique cDNA reads from the same blood draw for two donors, one aged 18 to 30 and one aged 80 or older. Summary of the overall study and its limitations: Total diversity estimates from one million sequenced T cells were considered lower bounds and underestimates. Because the CMV infection status of the donors was unknown, age-related changes in expanded clonotypes may potentially have been confounded. Compared with the aged group, the long-lived group had more naive CD4+ T cells, fewer expanded clones and increased TCR diversity, a pattern suggesting age selection. Conclusive comparison of naive and antigen-experienced compartments was prevented by the profiling of bulk unsorted PBMCs. As age increased, observed TCR beta diversity per million T cells dropped in a roughly linear way, and a significant reduction was already evident by age 40. A strong correlation was found between observed TCR beta diversity and the percentage of naive T cells measured by flow cytometry.

The trim is 9 bases for V and 7 bases for J, with a gap of 19 bases between the germline ends. Its CDR3 holds 14 amino acids, cysteine through phenylalanine. Left in the record is the CDR3 DNA by itself, 42 bases read in frame from the first base. The approximately 41 donors, aged about 6 to 100 years, were systemically healthy Caucasian individuals from Russia. Each donor gave around 9 milliliters of peripheral blood, collected into EDTA-treated Vacutainer tubes. Ficoll-Paque density-gradient centrifugation was used to isolate PBMCs, with at least 6.5 million per sample. Total RNA was extracted from PBMCs with Trizol reagent, with at least 6 micrograms obtained per sample. For every donor, flow cytometry on a PBMC aliquot measured the percentage of naive CD45RAhigh/CD27high T cells.

Sequencing used blood. This clonotype was sampled from a woman aged 55-75 years in good health. The sequence links TRBV12-3 or TRBV12-4 to TRBJ2-1; matching of 5 bases hints at TRBD2 as the D gene. The CDR3 sequence is CASWESVFINEQFF. The DNA reads TGTGCCAGTTGGGAGAGTGTTTTTATAAATGAGCAGTTCTTC.